The T cell receptor (beta chain) described here comes from a study of blood T cell repertoires in COVID-19. Assay used: immunoSEQ multiplex PCR; TCRdb lists only in-frame clones, some missing. This sample has hundreds of thousands of clones; approximately 91% occur once, and the top ten carry about 9.5%. Concerning this clone itself: The same CDR3 arises from other DNA sequences in this sample as well.

Grouping used clinical history reported by participants in a survey and questionnaire. Germline-derived CDR1 and CDR2 are SGHTS and YDEGEE. The length of the CDR3 is 14 residues. Trimming pared 2 bases from V and 2 bases from J, leaving 8 bases between. The receptor was isolated from a woman in her thirties or forties who had recovered from COVID-19. The J gene is TRBJ1-5, the V gene TRBV5-8; tentative D call: TRBD1 (5 bases). Sequencing was performed on PBMCs or T cells enriched from blood (not recorded which). This CDR3 is CASSFRGGNQPQHF. CDR3 nucleotides: TGTGCCAGCAGCTTCCGGGGGGGCAATCAGCCCCAGCATTTT.